This TCR beta chain appears in the sequencing data of a study of control samples from healthy donors and cancer patients. Clones were read by immunoSEQ multiplex PCR, and TCRdb kept only the in-frame ones, dropping some. Of about 140,000 clones in the sample, about nine tenths are singletons; the top ten hold just over 8.5%. Deletions cut 2 bases from V and 7 bases from J, with 9 bases between. Germline loops: CDR1 LGHDT, CDR2 YNNKEL (reference sequence). The CDR3 totals 13 residues. Source material: blood. This sequence was found in a woman aged 25 to 45 in good health. The V call is TRBV3-1 (or the pseudogene TRBV3-2), the J call TRBJ2-1; D ambiguous. The CDR3 region is CASSQLVSNEQFF. For the CDR3, the DNA is TGTGCCAGCAGCCAACTAGTATCTAATGAGCAGTTCTTC.